These T cell receptor beta chains were read from a single sample in a study of T-cell reconstitution after alpha-beta-depleted transplantation in children. Via MiXCR, TCRdb re-called the PCR reads, giving one row per CDR3 protein. The top ten clones hold roughly 4% of a sample with more than 550,000 distinct CDR3 sequences, over 9.5% of them seen once. Sequencing used PBMCs from the stem cell graft donor, obtained from the stem cell graft. The origin of the receptors is a human donor who donated a stem cell graft to a child with acute myeloid leukemia. Both conserved end residues are part of each CDR3. Each record gives: V gene, D gene, J gene, clone size, CDR3 DNA, CDR3 protein. D genes are given only for firm matches. Clone size is not always given. Where it is, it says once, few, many or a class for expanded clones.

V: TRBV12-3/TRBV12-4
D: TRBD1
J: TRBJ1-2
size: few
DNA: TGTGCCAGCAGTTCATGGACAGGGGGCCGGTATGGCTACACCTTC
CDR3: CASSSWTGGRYGYTF

V: TRBV13
D: TRBD1
J: TRBJ2-7
size: NA
DNA: TGTGCCAGCAGCGCCCGACAGGGGCGGTACGAGCAGTACTTC
CDR3: CASSARQGRYEQYF

V: TRBV27
D: NA
J: TRBJ2-1
size: many
DNA: TGTGCCAGCAGTCATCCCGGGTCGAGCTCCTACAATGAGCAGTTCTTC
CDR3: CASSHPGSSSYNEQFF

V: TRBV10-3
D: NA
J: TRBJ2-7
size: NA
DNA: TGTGCCATCAGTCCAGGTGAAATTTGGTACTTC
CDR3: CAISPGEIWYF

V: TRBV29-1
D: NA
J: TRBJ2-1
size: few
DNA: TGCAGCGTCAGGGGGGCAGGCGCGAGCTCCTACAATGAGCAGTTCTTC
CDR3: CSVRGAGASSYNEQFF

V: TRBV12-3/TRBV12-4
D: TRBD1
J: TRBJ2-3
size: many
DNA: TGTGCCAGCAGTCCCTGGGGACAGATGGGGGATACGCAGTATTTT
CDR3: CASSPWGQMGDTQYF

V: TRBV20-1
D: NA
J: TRBJ2-1
size: few
DNA: TGCAGTGCTAGATCCTTCTGGGGGAGGAACAATGAGCAGTTCTTC
CDR3: CSARSFWGRNNEQFF

V: TRBV5-1
D: NA
J: TRBJ2-5
size: NA
DNA: TGCGCCAGCAGGAACGGCGGGAAAGAGCAAGAGACCCAGTACTTC
CDR3: CASRNGGKEQETQYF

V: TRBV7-2
D: NA
J: TRBJ2-3
size: NA
DNA: TGTGCCAGCAGCCTCGGGCCTAAAACGAGGACAGATACGCAGTATTTT
CDR3: CASSLGPKTRTDTQYF

V: TRBV7-8
D: NA
J: TRBJ1-1
size: once
DNA: TGTGCCAGCAGCTTAGTGAAGGGCGACACTGAAGCTTTCTTT
CDR3: CASSLVKGDTEAFF

V: TRBV25-1
D: NA
J: TRBJ2-7
size: few
DNA: TGTGCCAGCAACGAAGCGGGCACCTACGAGCAGTACTTC
CDR3: CASNEAGTYEQYF

V: TRBV28
D: TRBD2
J: TRBJ2-1
size: NA
DNA: TGTGCCAGCAGTTCACCGGGACTAGGAAACAATGAGCAGTTCTTC
CDR3: CASSSPGLGNNEQFF

V: TRBV6-1
D: NA
J: TRBJ2-1
size: NA
DNA: TGTGCCAGCACCGACGGGGGACCGTTTACGATCGGCTACAATGAGCAGTTCTTC
CDR3: CASTDGGPFTIGYNEQFF

V: TRBV4-3
D: TRBD1
J: TRBJ2-1
size: few
DNA: TGCGCCAGCACCCCAGGGGGCTTCGGGGACAATGAGCAGTTCTTC
CDR3: CASTPGGFGDNEQFF

V: TRBV20-1
D: NA
J: TRBJ2-7
size: many
DNA: TGCAGTGCTAGCAACAACTACGAGCAGTACTTC
CDR3: CSASNNYEQYF

V: TRBV3-1
D: NA
J: TRBJ1-6
size: many
DNA: TGTGCCAGCAGTCTTCGGGAGGGAGGGAATTCACCCCTCCACTTT
CDR3: CASSLREGGNSPLHF

V: TRBV6-2/TRBV6-3
D: NA
J: TRBJ1-4
size: NA
DNA: TGTGCCAGCAGCCGCTCCACTGAAAAACTGTTTTTT
CDR3: CASSRSTEKLFF

V: TRBV29-1
D: TRBD2
J: TRBJ2-7
size: few
DNA: TGCAGCGCCGGGCGGGGGGATAGTAACGAGCAGTACTTC
CDR3: CSAGRGDSNEQYF

V: TRBV6-5
D: NA
J: TRBJ1-2
size: many
DNA: TGTGCCAGCAGCCCCCAGGGTTCGGGGTTCTATGGCTACACCTTC
CDR3: CASSPQGSGFYGYTF

V: TRBV28
D: TRBD2
J: TRBJ2-1
size: NA
DNA: TGTGCCAGCAGTTTAGAAGCGGGAGGGGAAAATGAGCAGTTCTTC
CDR3: CASSLEAGGENEQFF

V: TRBV5-4
D: NA
J: TRBJ1-1
size: NA
DNA: TGTGCCAGCCGCGGCATGAACACTGAAGCTTTCTTT
CDR3: CASRGMNTEAFF

V: TRBV9
D: TRBD1
J: TRBJ2-2
size: NA
DNA: TGTGCCAGCAGCGTCGGACAGGGGTCGAACACCGGGGAGCTGTTTTTT
CDR3: CASSVGQGSNTGELFF

V: TRBV20-1
D: TRBD1
J: TRBJ2-7
size: NA
DNA: TGCAGTGCTAGCCGGGACAGGGGCCACGAGCAGTACTTC
CDR3: CSASRDRGHEQYF

V: TRBV30
D: TRBD1
J: TRBJ1-4
size: few
DNA: TGTGCCTGGGACTCAGGGGGTCGGGGTGAAAAACTGTTTTTT
CDR3: CAWDSGGRGEKLFF

V: TRBV29-1
D: NA
J: TRBJ2-7
size: few
DNA: TGCAGCGTGAGGAGACAGGTTGGGTCCTACGAGCAGTACTTC
CDR3: CSVRRQVGSYEQYF

V: TRBV7-2
D: NA
J: TRBJ2-7
size: NA
DNA: TGTGCCAGCATGAGGGTAGGGTCCACGGGCGAGCAGTACTTC
CDR3: CASMRVGSTGEQYF

V: TRBV7-9
D: NA
J: TRBJ1-1
size: NA
DNA: TGTGCCAGCAGCAGAGGACAGACCACTGAAGCTTTCTTT
CDR3: CASSRGQTTEAFF

V: TRBV7-6
D: TRBD2
J: TRBJ2-1
size: many
DNA: TGTGCCAGCAGCTTAGGCGATAGCGGGAGCTCCTACAATGAGCAGTTCTTC
CDR3: CASSLGDSGSSYNEQFF

V: TRBV28
D: NA
J: TRBJ2-7
size: many
DNA: TGTGCCAGCAGTTTAGGGCACAGCTCCTACGAGCAGTACTTC
CDR3: CASSLGHSSYEQYF

V: TRBV10-2
D: NA
J: TRBJ2-1
size: few
DNA: TGCGCCAGCAGCGACGACGGACGAGGGGTCAATGAGCAGTTCTTC
CDR3: CASSDDGRGVNEQFF

V: TRBV5-1
D: TRBD2
J: TRBJ2-1
size: few
DNA: TGCGCCAGCAGCATGGGGCCCGCGCGGGCGGGAGGCACCTACAATGAGCAGTTCTTC
CDR3: CASSMGPARAGGTYNEQFF

V: TRBV5-1
D: NA
J: TRBJ2-7
size: many
DNA: TGCGCCAGCAGCCCACTAGTCGGGGGCTACGAGCAGTACTTC
CDR3: CASSPLVGGYEQYF

V: TRBV3-1
D: NA
J: TRBJ2-1
size: NA
DNA: TGTGCCAGCAGCCAAGGGGACCGTTTGTACAATGAGCAGTTCTTC
CDR3: CASSQGDRLYNEQFF

V: TRBV27
D: TRBD1
J: TRBJ1-6
size: NA
DNA: TGTGCCAGCAGTTCGGAGACAGGGAGGAATTCACCCCTCCACTTT
CDR3: CASSSETGRNSPLHF

V: TRBV27
D: NA
J: TRBJ1-4
size: few
DNA: TGTGCCAGCAGATACCAGGGGAATGAAAAACTGTTTTTT
CDR3: CASRYQGNEKLFF

V: TRBV20-1
D: TRBD2
J: TRBJ2-7
size: few
DNA: TGCAGTGCGCGTCTAGCGGGGGTTCCTTACGAGCAGTACTTC
CDR3: CSARLAGVPYEQYF

V: TRBV10-3
D: NA
J: TRBJ2-7
size: few
DNA: TGTGCCATCAGGGGGTTGGGGGAGGCCTACGAGCAGTACTTC
CDR3: CAIRGLGEAYEQYF

V: TRBV3-1
D: TRBD2
J: TRBJ2-3
size: NA
DNA: TGTGCCAGCAGCCAAGTCACACTAGCGGACACAGATACGCAGTATTTT
CDR3: CASSQVTLADTDTQYF